Listed below are T cell receptor beta chains from one sample, sequenced in a study of T cell repertoires in cytomegalovirus infection. TCRdb recomputed calls from the reads with MiXCR, one row per CDR3 protein. The sample gives 800,000 to 950,000 distinct CDR3 sequences, 30% to 35% of which show up once; around 12% is in the top ten. These TCRs are of unknown antigen specificity. The source material was cultured CD8+ T cells from PBMCs, sampled from culture after CMV antigen stimulation. The receptor source for this set is a human donor in good health (CMV status not recorded). Some clones in this sample may be carry-over from other donors' samples. Both conserved end residues are part of each CDR3. The D gene is left open where the match is weak. Size tells how often a clone was seen (once, few, many) or the class of an expanded clone, and some rows leave it out.

TRBJ1-2 | TRBV7-9 | - | 15 | - | TGTGCCAGCAGCTTAGCAGGACAAGCGAACTATGGCTACACCTTC | CASSLAGQANYGYTF
TRBJ2-5 | TRBV2 | - | 11 | - | TGTGCCAGCAAAATCCTTGACACCCGAGACTTC | CASKILDTRDF
TRBJ2-2 | TRBV6-5 | - | 16 | - | TGTGCCAGCAGTTACTCGAAGGCAGGGGTCACCGGGGAGCTGTTTTTT | CASSYSKAGVTGELFF
TRBJ2-3 | TRBV28 | - | 14 | few | TGTGCCAGCAGGACCACAGACATCACAGATACGCAGTATTTT | CASRTTDITDTQYF
TRBJ2-7 | TRBV6-6 | - | 15 | - | TGTGCCAGCAGTTACTCGAAACAGGGAAGCTACGAGCAGTACTTC | CASSYSKQGSYEQYF
TRBJ2-2 | TRBV7-2 | TRBD2 | 15 | - | TGTGCCAGCAGCTTAGAACTAGCGGGGTCCGGGGAGCTGTTTTTT | CASSLELAGSGELFF
TRBJ2-7 | TRBV10-3 | - | 15 | - | TGTGCCATCGCCCTAGGACCGATGGCTTCCTACGAGCAGTACTTC | CAIALGPMASYEQYF
TRBJ2-3 | TRBV12-5 | TRBD2 | 17 | few | TGTGCTAGTGGTTGGACGATTAGCGGGGGGGCCCCAGATACGCAGTATTTT | CASGWTISGGAPDTQYF
TRBJ2-2 | TRBV6-5 | - | 15 | - | TGTGCCAGCAGTTACACACTTGGGGGTATCGGGGAGCTGTTTTTT | CASSYTLGGIGELFF
TRBJ2-1 | TRBV7-2 | - | 14 | - | TGTGCCAGCAGCCCCCCTTATGACCCAACCTGGAAATTCTTC | CASSPPYDPTWKFF
TRBJ2-3 | TRBV2 | - | 17 | - | TGTGCCAGCAGTTGGGAGTTAAGCCCTGCTAGCACAGATACGCAGTATTTT | CASSWELSPASTDTQYF
TRBJ2-1 | TRBV14 | - | 15 | few | TGTGCCAGCAGCCCCACGGGGTCCCGATACAATGAGCAGTTCTTC | CASSPTGSRYNEQFF
TRBJ2-1 | TRBV7-3 | - | 12 | few | TGTGCCAGCAGCTTAACAACGGGGCTGCAGTTCTTC | CASSLTTGLQFF
TRBJ1-1 | TRBV7-3 | - | 16 | - | TGTGCCAGCAGCTTAACGGGAGGGGCGACGATCACTGAAGCTTTCTTT | CASSLTGGATITEAFF
TRBJ2-2 | TRBV20-1 | - | 13 | - | TGCAGTGCTAGAGATTTCAGGGCCGGGGAGCTGTTTTTT | CSARDFRAGELFF
TRBJ2-5 | TRBV7-9 | - | 18 | many | TGTGCCAGCAGCGATCATCTCCGGGCCCAACAATACCAAGAGACCCAGTACTTC | CASSDHLRAQQYQETQYF
TRBJ1-2 | TRBV20-1 | - | 14 | many | TGCAGTGCTAGAGTCACAGGGAGGAGGCATGGCTACACCTTC | CSARVTGRRHGYTF
TRBJ1-3 | TRBV6-5 | - | 17 | - | TGTGCCAGCAGTTACTCGTTTGACCGAACCTCTGGAAACACCATATATTTT | CASSYSFDRTSGNTIYF
TRBJ1-1 | TRBV12-3/TRBV12-4 | - | 13 | few | TGTGCCAGCAGATATGGGACATTCACTGAAGCTTTCTTT | CASRYGTFTEAFF
TRBJ1-1 | TRBV20-1 | - | 13 | once | TGCAGTGCTGGGACGGGGAGGAACACTGAAGCTTTCTTT | CSAGTGRNTEAFF
TRBJ2-5 | TRBV3-1 | - | 11 | - | TGTGCCAGCAGCCAGAAAGAGACCCAGTACTTC | CASSQKETQYF
TRBJ2-2 | TRBV27 | TRBD1 | 15 | - | TGTGCCAGCAGTTGGGGACAGCCGGTCCCCGGGGAGCTGTTTTTT | CASSWGQPVPGELFF
TRBJ2-1 | TRBV27 | - | 13 | few | TGTGCCAGCGGGGTTAGCTCCTACAATGAGCAGTTCTTC | CASGVSSYNEQFF
TRBJ1-2 | TRBV3-1 | - | 14 | - | TGTGCCAGCAGCCAAGATTCTACTTTCTATGGCTACACCTTC | CASSQDSTFYGYTF
TRBJ1-1 | TRBV7-9 | - | 14 | - | TGTGCCAGCTTGGGGTGGGGAGTGAACACTGAAGCTTTCTTT | CASLGWGVNTEAFF
TRBJ1-1 | TRBV6-6 | - | 15 | - | TGTGCCAGCAGTTACTCTCGGGACGGAGAAACTGAAGCTTTCTTT | CASSYSRDGETEAFF
TRBJ2-7 | TRBV5-1 | - | 14 | few | TGCGCCAGCAGCTTTGCTAGCGCGACCTACGAGCAGTACTTC | CASSFASATYEQYF
TRBJ2-1 | TRBV6-6 | TRBD2 | 21 | - | TGTGCCAGCAGTTACTCCATAACCGGGACTAGCGGGGGGGCCTACTACAATGAGCAGTTCTTC | CASSYSITGTSGGAYYNEQFF
TRBJ1-2 | TRBV7-9 | - | 14 | few | TGTGCCAGCAGCTTAGTAGTGGCTAACTATGGCTACACCTTC | CASSLVVANYGYTF
TRBJ2-1 | TRBV7-3 | TRBD2 | 13 | - | TGTGCCAGCAGCTTAACGTCGACTAGCGATCAGTTCTTC | CASSLTSTSDQFF
TRBJ2-7 | TRBV27 | TRBD2 | 14 | - | TGTGCCAGCAGTCTCCGGACTAGCGGTTACGAGCAGTACTTC | CASSLRTSGYEQYF
TRBJ2-7 | TRBV27 | - | 14 | - | TGTGCCAGCAGCCCCCGGGTCCAAGGGTACGAGCAGTACTTC | CASSPRVQGYEQYF